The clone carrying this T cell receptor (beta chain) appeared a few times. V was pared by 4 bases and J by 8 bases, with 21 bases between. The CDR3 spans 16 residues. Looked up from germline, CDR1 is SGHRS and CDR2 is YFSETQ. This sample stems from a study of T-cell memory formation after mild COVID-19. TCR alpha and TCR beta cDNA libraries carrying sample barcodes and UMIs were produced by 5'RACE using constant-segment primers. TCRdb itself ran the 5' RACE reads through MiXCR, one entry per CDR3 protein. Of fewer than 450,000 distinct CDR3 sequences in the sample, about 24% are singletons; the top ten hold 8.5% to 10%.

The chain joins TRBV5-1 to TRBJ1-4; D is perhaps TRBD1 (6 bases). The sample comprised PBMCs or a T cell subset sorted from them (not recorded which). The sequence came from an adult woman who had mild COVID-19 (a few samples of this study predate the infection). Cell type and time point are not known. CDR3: CASSPTFAGAREKLFF. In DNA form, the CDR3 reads TGCGCCAGCAGCCCCACATTCGCAGGGGCGCGGGAAAAACTGTTTTTT.